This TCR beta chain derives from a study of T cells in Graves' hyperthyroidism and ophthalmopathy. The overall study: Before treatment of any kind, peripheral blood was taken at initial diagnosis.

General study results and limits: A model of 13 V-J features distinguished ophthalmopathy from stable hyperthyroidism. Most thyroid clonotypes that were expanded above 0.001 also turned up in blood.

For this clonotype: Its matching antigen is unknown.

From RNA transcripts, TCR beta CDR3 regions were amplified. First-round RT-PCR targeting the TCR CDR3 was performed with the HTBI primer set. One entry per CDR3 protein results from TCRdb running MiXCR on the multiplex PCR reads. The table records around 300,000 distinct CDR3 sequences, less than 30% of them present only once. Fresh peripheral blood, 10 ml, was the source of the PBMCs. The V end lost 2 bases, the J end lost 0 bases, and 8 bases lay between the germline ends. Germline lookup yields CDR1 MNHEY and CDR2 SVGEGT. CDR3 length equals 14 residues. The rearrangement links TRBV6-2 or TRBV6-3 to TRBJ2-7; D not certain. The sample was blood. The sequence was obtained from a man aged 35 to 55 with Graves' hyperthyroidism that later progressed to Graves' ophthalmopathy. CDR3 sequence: CASSYPGNSYEQYF. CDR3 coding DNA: TGTGCCAGCAGTTACCCTGGGAACTCCTACGAGCAGTACTTC.